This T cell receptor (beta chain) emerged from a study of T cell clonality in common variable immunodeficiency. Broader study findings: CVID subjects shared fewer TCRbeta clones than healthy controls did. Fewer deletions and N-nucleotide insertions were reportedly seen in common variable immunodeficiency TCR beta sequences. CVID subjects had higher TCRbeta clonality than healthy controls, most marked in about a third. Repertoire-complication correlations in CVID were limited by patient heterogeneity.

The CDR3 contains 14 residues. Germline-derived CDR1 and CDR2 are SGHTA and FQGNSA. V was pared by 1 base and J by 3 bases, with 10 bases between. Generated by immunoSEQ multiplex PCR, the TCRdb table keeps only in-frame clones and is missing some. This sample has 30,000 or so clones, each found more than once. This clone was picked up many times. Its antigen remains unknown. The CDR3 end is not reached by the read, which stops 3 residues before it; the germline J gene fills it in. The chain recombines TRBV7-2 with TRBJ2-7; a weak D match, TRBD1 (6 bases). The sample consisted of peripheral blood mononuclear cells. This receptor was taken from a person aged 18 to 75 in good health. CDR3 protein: CASSLVVGGYEQYF. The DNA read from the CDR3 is TGTGCCAGCAGCTTAGTGGTAGGGGGCTACGAG. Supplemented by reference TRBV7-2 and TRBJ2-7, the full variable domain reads GAGVSQSPSNKVTEKGKDVELRCDPISGHTALYWYRQSLGQGLEFLIYFQGNSAPDKSGLPSDRFSAERTGGSVSTLTIQRTQQEDSAVYLCASSLVVGGYEQYFGPGTRLTVT.